A single sample gave rise to the 15 T cell receptor beta chains below, sequenced in a study of cytomegalovirus exposure and HLA in healthy donors. PCR was performed using 60 Vbeta and 13 Jbeta primers. Measured with immunoSEQ multiplex PCR; TCRdb has only the in-frame clones, and not every one. The sample shows around 170,000 clones, about four fifths of them seen only once. The sample taken for sequencing was PBMCs. The receptors come from a woman in her fifties or sixties in good health and CMV-seronegative.

In this sample, this clone turned up once. The rearrangement uses TRBV28 and TRBJ1-2; 7 nucleotides line up with TRBD1. The trim removed 10 bases at V and 4 bases at J, leaving 9 bases unmatched. Germline-derived CDR1 and CDR2 are MDHEN and SYDVKM. This CDR3 is built from 13 residues. CDR3 nucleotides: TGTGCCACCATCCCCGGGACAGCCTATGGCTACACCTTC. Amino acid sequence: CATIPGTAYGYTF.

V gene TRBV7-8 combines with J gene TRBJ1-2; D is uncertain. CDR1 SGHVS and CDR2 FQNEAQ come from the germline V gene. V was cut by 5 bases and J by 4 bases, with 14 bases left in between. The CDR3 consists of 14 residues. The CDR3: CASSPNPKFYGYTF. Written as DNA, the CDR3 is TGTGCCAGCAGCCCTAACCCTAAATTCTATGGCTACACCTTC.

In this sample, this clone turned up once. The chain uses TRBV27 and TRBJ1-1; 7 bases map to TRBD1. The ends lost 7 bases at V and 0 bases at J; junction bases unmatched: 8. Germline values: CDR1 MNHEY, CDR2 SMNVEV (reference sequence). The CDR3 is 15 amino acids. The CDR3 is CASNDGDRLNTEAFF. CDR3 coding DNA: TGTGCCAGCAACGATGGGGACAGATTGAACACTGAAGCTTTCTTT.

The chain is built from TRBV19 and TRBJ2-2; TRBD2 agrees at 7 bases. The CDR3 has 16 residues. Germline CDR1 reads LNHDA; CDR2 reads SQIVND (reference sequence). V shed 4 bases and J 5 bases; nucleotides not matched to a gene: 10. The CDR3 nucleotides read TGTGCCAGTAGTACCCGAGGGAGGGCAAGGACCGGGGAGCTGTTTTTT. Protein sequence: CASSTRGRARTGELFF.

CDR3 coding DNA: TGCGCCAGCAGCTTGGCGGGACAGGCAAGCTCCTACAATGAGCAGTTCTTC. It yields the protein CASSLAGQASSYNEQFF. V gene TRBV5-1 combines with J gene TRBJ2-1; 8 bases align to TRBD1. Germline V CDR1 and CDR2: SGHRS, YFSETQ. V dropped 0 bases and J dropped 0; count of bases not matched to a gene: 5. The CDR3 spans 17 residues.

The J gene is TRBJ2-2, the V gene TRBV13, with 7 bases identical to TRBD1. The CDR3 covers 15 residues. The V segment lost 5 bases and the J segment 5 bases; nucleotides outside the gene matches: 8. In germline, CDR1 is PRHDT, CDR2 FYEKMQ (reference sequence). Here the CDR3 reads CASSLRTGLTGELFF. CDR3 sequence (DNA): TGTGCCAGCAGCCTCCGGACAGGTTTGACCGGGGAGCTGTTTTTT. The variable domain in full, completed from reference TRBV13 and TRBJ2-2, reads AAGVIQSPRHLIKEKRETATLKCYPIPRHDTVYWYQQGPGQDPQFLISFYEKMQSDKGSIPDRFSAQQFSDYHSELNMSSLELGDSALYFCASSLRTGLTGELFFGEGSRLTVL.

The chain uses TRBV27 and TRBJ1-2, with 8 bases matching TRBD1. CDR1 and CDR2 from the germline V gene are MNHEY and SMNVEV (reference sequence). The CDR3 spans 12 residues. The V gene end was trimmed by 5 bases and the J gene end by 5 bases; junction bases not matched to a gene: 1. As DNA, the CDR3 is TGTGCCAGCAGTCGACAGGGGTATGGCTACACCTTC. This encodes CASSRQGYGYTF.

The genes are TRBV7-3 and TRBJ2-2, with D maybe TRBD2 (5 bases). The germline V gene has CDR1 SGHTA and CDR2 FQGTGA. The CDR3 is made up of 17 amino acids. With 5 bases removed from V and 4 bases from J, the gap between germline ends came to 20 bases. CDR3 protein: CASSRTPTGIGTGELFF. DNA of the CDR3: TGTGCCAGCAGCCGTACGCCGACGGGGATTGGCACCGGGGAGCTGTTTTTT.

The chain combines TRBV28 with TRBJ1-2, with D possibly TRBD1 on 5 matching bases. V lost 3 bases, J lost 8 bases, and 10 bases lay in between. This CDR3 comprises 12 residues. Looked up from germline, CDR1 is MDHEN and CDR2 is SYDVKM. The CDR3 reads CASSFSGFGYTF. The CDR3 bases are TGTGCCAGCAGTTTTTCAGGGTTCGGCTACACCTTC.

This clone was counted a single time. The genes are TRBV5-8 and TRBJ2-3; a weak D match, TRBD2 (6 bases). Germline CDR1 and CDR2: SGHTS and YDEGEE. The CDR3 runs to 15 residues. The V gene lost 3 bases and the J gene lost 3 bases, with 14 bases spanning the gap. The CDR3 DNA is TGTGCCAGCAGCTCCACCCCGACTAGAACAGATACGCAGTATTTT. It yields the protein CASSSTPTRTDTQYF.

This clone came up a few times. The chain employs TRBV29-1 and TRBJ1-2; D is possibly TRBD1 (6 bases). Germline V gene sequence: CDR1 SQVTM, CDR2 ANQGSEA. CDR3 length: 11 amino acids. Between the trimmed V and J ends, which lost 5 bases and 8 bases, there was a span of 12 bases. CDR3 protein: CSVWGPEGYTF. CDR3 bases: TGCAGCGTTTGGGGGCCGGAGGGCTACACCTTC.

This clone was detected only once. The CDR3 sequence is CARTTGGSDGYTF. The CDR3 DNA follows: TGCGCCCGGACGACAGGCGGGAGCGATGGCTACACCTTC. This chain connects TRBV5-1 to TRBJ1-2, with a tentative D call TRBD1 (6 bases). Germline V lookup: CDR1 SGHRS, CDR2 YFSETQ. The V and J ends lost 10 bases and 6 bases respectively, with 19 bases between them. The CDR3 totals 13 residues. Full variable domain (remainder filled in from reference TRBV5-1 and TRBJ1-2): KAGVTQTPRYLIKTRGQQVTLSCSPISGHRSVSWYQQTPGQGLQFLFEYFSETQRNKGNFPGRFSGRQFSNSRSEMNVSTLELGDSALYLCARTTGGSDGYTFGSGTRLTVV.

This clone turned up a few times. The chain uses TRBV5-6 and TRBJ1-4, with D unresolved. V was cut by 4 bases and J by 6 bases, with 13 bases left in between. This CDR3 contains 14 residues. Germline V lookup: CDR1 SGHDT, CDR2 YYEEEE. The CDR3 spells CASSPGIHHEKLFF. In DNA, the CDR3 is TGTGCCAGCAGCCCGGGGATACATCATGAAAAACTGTTTTTT.

The CDR3 DNA reads TGTGCCAGCAGCTTATCGGGGACAGGGAAAGAGACCCAGTACTTC. Its protein product is CASSLSGTGKETQYF. The V and J genes are TRBV7-3 and TRBJ2-5; TRBD1 aligns across 9 bases. Germline-derived CDR1 and CDR2 are SGHTA and FQGTGA. This CDR3 has 15 residues. Unmatched junction bases numbered 4, after V lost 2 bases and J lost 3 bases.

This clone came up once. This chain uses TRBV28 with TRBJ1-1; 8 bases map to TRBD1. The germline gives CDR1 MDHEN, CDR2 SYDVKM. The trim removed 7 bases at V and 11 bases at J, leaving 12 bases unmatched. There are 13 residues in the CDR3. The CDR3 region is CASKRQGRPRAFF. The CDR3 DNA reads as TGTGCCAGCAAAAGACAGGGGCGCCCACGGGCTTTCTTT.